The 11 T cell receptor beta chains reported below all come from one sample, sequenced in a study of blood T cell repertoires in COVID-19. The repertoire was sequenced with immunoSEQ multiplex PCR; TCRdb's copy has only in-frame clones and lacks some. The profile covers roughly 250,000 clones, with roughly 80% appearing a single time and 15% to 18% taken by the ten largest. Sequencing used peripheral blood. Receptors originate from a person between 70 and 80 years old with COVID-19, enrolled during active disease.

The chain employs TRBV3-1 (or the pseudogene TRBV3-2) and TRBJ1-6; D not certain. The V end was cut by 0 bases, the J end by 10 bases, with 19 bases between. CDR1 is LGHDT, CDR2 YNNKEL, per germline (reference sequence). The CDR3 is 17 residues long. The CDR3 coding sequence is TGTGCCAGCAGCCAAGATGAAAGGCCTTCGCGGAGGTCACCCCTCCACTTT. It specifies CASSQDERPSRRSPLHF.

The chain has TRBV7-3 and TRBJ2-7; D is perhaps TRBD2 (6 bases). The CDR3 has 17 residues. With 4 bases removed from V and 7 bases from J, the gap between germline ends came to 26 bases. Germline assignment: CDR1 SGHTA and CDR2 FQGTGA. CDR3 residues: CASSSREVAEPPGEQYF. As DNA, the CDR3 is TGTGCCAGCAGCTCGAGGGAGGTGGCCGAGCCCCCGGGGGAGCAGTACTTC.

This clone was seen only a few times. V is TRBV23-1 and J is TRBJ1-1; unclear D gene. TRBV23-1 is treated as an ORF (open reading frame) with a function not yet certain. The CDR3 length is 13 residues. V lost 6 bases and J 5 bases, leaving 13 bases between the germline ends. CDR3 in amino acids: CASRRVVETEAFF. In nucleotides, the CDR3 is TGCGCCAGCAGGCGGGTAGTGGAGACTGAAGCTTTCTTT.

The V and J genes are TRBV9 and TRBJ2-1; 9 bases map to TRBD2. The CDR3 loop spans 15 amino acids. Trimming cost V 1 base and J 4 bases; bases outside gene matches: 3. CDR1 is SGDLS, CDR2 YYNGEE, per germline. CDR3: CASSVSGGPYNEQFF. In nucleotides, the CDR3 is TGTGCCAGCAGCGTAAGCGGGGGGCCTTACAATGAGCAGTTCTTC. The whole variable domain, remainder taken from reference TRBV9 and TRBJ2-1, is DSGVTQTPKHLITATGQRVTLRCSPRSGDLSVYWYQQSLDQGLQFLIQYYNGEERAKGNILERFSAQQFPDLHSELNLSSLELGDSALYFCASSVSGGPYNEQFFGPGTRLTVL.

The V and J genes are TRBV11-3 and TRBJ2-1, with 7 bases identical to TRBD2. The V gene's germline CDR1 is SGHNT and CDR2 YENEEA. The CDR3 totals 15 residues. V lost 2 bases and J lost 7; bases outside the gene matches: 8. The CDR3 bases are TGTGCCAGCAGCTTATTCGGCGGGAGTGGGAATGAGCAGTTCTTC. Its protein is CASSLFGGSGNEQFF.

V is TRBV28 and J is TRBJ1-1; no clear D gene. Germline values: CDR1 MDHEN, CDR2 SYDVKM. V lost 5 bases and J lost 4, with 5 bases in between. The CDR3 contains 11 residues. As DNA, the CDR3 is TGTGCCAGCAGTCTGAGCACTGAAGCTTTCTTT. It yields the protein CASSLSTEAFF. Together with reference TRBV28 and TRBJ1-1, the CDR3 gives the full variable domain: DVKVTQSSRYLVKRTGEKVFLECVQDMDHENMFWYRQDPGLGLRLIYFSYDVKMKEKGDIPEGYSVSREKKERFSLILESASTNQTSMYLCASSLSTEAFFGQGTRLTVV.

The chain joins TRBV9 to TRBJ1-4; D is unclear. The V gene's germline CDR1 is SGDLS and CDR2 YYNGEE. Deletions cut 3 bases from V and 8 bases from J, with 14 bases between. This CDR3 spans 14 amino acids. The CDR3 nucleotides are TGTGCCAGCAGCGCCCCCATAGGGAGCGAAAAACTGTTTTTT. Its translation: CASSAPIGSEKLFF.

The rearrangement uses TRBV11-1 and TRBJ2-3; tentative D call: TRBD2 (6 bases). Trimming pared 2 bases from V and 4 bases from J, leaving 13 bases between. Germline V gene lookup returns CDR1 SGHAT and CDR2 FQDESV (reference sequence). This CDR3 comprises 15 residues. Written as DNA, the CDR3 is TGTGCCAGCAGCTTATCGCGGGACGTTGCAGATACGCAGTATTTT. Its protein is CASSLSRDVADTQYF.

The chain links TRBV5-1 to TRBJ2-1; 15 bases are shared with TRBD2. The CDR3 is made up of 16 amino acids. In germline, CDR1 is SGHRS, CDR2 YFSETQ. The ends lost 4 bases at V and 7 bases at J; junction bases unmatched: 6. The CDR3 reads CASSLRTSGGDNEQFF. CDR3 bases: TGCGCCAGCAGCCTCCGGACTAGCGGGGGGGATAATGAGCAGTTCTTC.

This sequence joins TRBV9 and TRBJ1-2; TRBD1 is a possible D gene (5 bases). Germline loops: CDR1 SGDLS, CDR2 YYNGEE. Trimming stripped 2 bases from V and 1 base from J, with 15 bases between. The CDR3 is 16 amino acids. CDR3 loop: CASSVKQVWGNYGYTF. CDR3 DNA: TGTGCCAGCAGCGTCAAACAGGTTTGGGGTAACTATGGCTACACCTTC.

This clone turned up a few times. The chain is built from TRBV5-6 and TRBJ2-7, with TRBD1 matching 8 bases. Looked up from germline, CDR1 is SGHDT and CDR2 is YYEEEE. V lost 4 bases and J lost 2; bases outside the gene matches: 5. The CDR3 extends over 14 amino acids. CDR3 protein: CASSPGQGAYEQYF. CDR3 nucleotides: TGTGCCAGCAGCCCTGGACAGGGTGCCTACGAGCAGTACTTC.